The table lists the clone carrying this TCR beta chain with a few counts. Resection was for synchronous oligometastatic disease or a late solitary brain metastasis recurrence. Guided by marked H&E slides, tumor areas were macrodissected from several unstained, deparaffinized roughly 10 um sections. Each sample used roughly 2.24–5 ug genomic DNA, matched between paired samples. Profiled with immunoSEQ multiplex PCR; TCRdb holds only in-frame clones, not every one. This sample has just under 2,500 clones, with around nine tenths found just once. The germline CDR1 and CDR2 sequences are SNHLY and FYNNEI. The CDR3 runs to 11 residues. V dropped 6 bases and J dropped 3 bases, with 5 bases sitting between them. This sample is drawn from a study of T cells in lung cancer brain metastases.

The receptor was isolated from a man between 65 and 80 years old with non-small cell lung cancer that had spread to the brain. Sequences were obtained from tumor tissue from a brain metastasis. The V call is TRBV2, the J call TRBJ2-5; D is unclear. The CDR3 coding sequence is TGTGCCAGCAGCCCGAAAGAGACCCAGTACTTC. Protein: CASSPKETQYF.